These 17 T cell receptor beta chains originate from one sample sequenced in a study of human T cells and chemical hapten exposure. TCRdb redid the calling of the RACE reads with MiXCR, one entry per CDR3 protein. The sample records more than 150,000 distinct CDR3 sequences, approximately 14% being singletons. Time point given: patch test 1, 2 weeks after DPC sensitization. The treatment is: therapeutic diphenylcyclopropenone sensitization with weekly scalp DPC. The source was whole blood, collected in connection with sensitization to the hapten diphenylcyclopropenone (DPC). Every receptor here comes from a woman in her 30s with alopecia areata. Some clones in this sample may be carry-over from other donors' samples.

The gene calls are TRBV7-2 and TRBJ2-7, with TRBD2 as a possible D gene (6 bases). V was pared by 6 bases and J by 3 bases, with 24 bases between. The CDR3 spans 17 residues. Germline-derived CDR1 and CDR2 are SGHTA and FQGNSA. DNA of the CDR3: TGTGCCAGCAGTCGAACGTCTGGAGGGCCGGAATACTACGAGCAGTACTTC. It codes for CASSRTSGGPEYYEQYF.

The chain couples TRBV27 to TRBJ1-2, with TRBD1 identical over 8 bases. From germline, CDR1 is MNHEY and CDR2 SMNVEV (reference sequence). The CDR3 length is 16 residues. With V trimmed by 6 bases and J by 0 bases, 9 bases remained unmatched. CDR3 loop: CASRKDRALANYGYTF. The CDR3 DNA reads TGTGCCAGCAGAAAGGACAGGGCCCTAGCTAACTATGGCTACACCTTC.

The rearrangement joins TRBV20-1 to TRBJ2-3; unclear D gene. This CDR3 is 14 amino acids long. V was cut by 2 bases and J by 3 bases, with 12 bases left in between. Germline V gene sequence: CDR1 DFQATT, CDR2 SNEGSKA (reference sequence). The CDR3 sequence is CSARPMPATDTQYF. DNA of the CDR3: TGCAGTGCTAGACCGATGCCCGCTACAGATACGCAGTATTTT.

This clonotype was seen more than once but under ten times. The genes are TRBV6-5 and TRBJ1-1; TRBD1 might be the D (5 bases). Germline loops: CDR1 MNHEY, CDR2 SVGAGI. The V and J ends lost 2 bases and 10 bases respectively, with 23 bases between them. The CDR3 sequence is 16 residues long. CDR3 DNA sequence: TGTGCCAGCAGTTACCGGCCGGTTGTGAAGGGGCGAGGAGCTTTCTTT. As protein: CASSYRPVVKGRGAFF.

This clonotype was picked up a small number of times. The chain is built from TRBV7-2 and TRBJ2-1, with D possibly matching TRBD1 (6 bases). Germline V gene data show CDR1 as SGHTA and CDR2 as FQGNSA. Between the trimmed V and J ends, which lost 5 bases and 5 bases, there was a span of 16 bases. The CDR3 is 15 residues long. CDR3 sequence: CASSHTGKAHNEQFF. CDR3 sequence (DNA): TGTGCCAGCAGCCACACAGGGAAGGCCCACAATGAGCAGTTCTTC.

A remark on this clonotype: A much larger clone sits a single nucleotide away, making a read error possible. The gene calls are TRBV9 and TRBJ2-2, with 10 bases aligning to TRBD1. The V segment lost 6 bases and the J segment 4 bases; nucleotides outside the gene matches: 6. The CDR3 runs to 15 residues. Germline V gene sequence: CDR1 SGDLS, CDR2 YYNGEE. The CDR3, as DNA: TGTGCCAGCACCCCCAGGGACAGGGGCACCGGGGAGCTGTTTTTT. Its translation: CASTPRDRGTGELFF.

This clonotype has just a few counts. The chain has TRBV11-3 and TRBJ2-7; D is undetermined. This CDR3 has 14 residues. Germline-derived CDR1 and CDR2 are SGHNT and YENEEA. V was pared by 5 bases and J by 3 bases, with 14 bases between. This CDR3 is CASSPPPDNYEQYF. The CDR3 bases are TGTGCCAGCAGCCCTCCCCCTGACAACTACGAGCAGTACTTC.

This clonotype was detected a few times. The J gene is TRBJ2-1, the V gene TRBV29-1, with TRBD2 matching 8 bases. Germline CDR1 and CDR2: SQVTM and ANQGSEA. V lost 7 bases, J lost 7 bases, and 12 bases stayed unmatched. This CDR3 is 14 amino acids long. The CDR3, as DNA: TGCAGCGCTGGGATGGCGGGAGGCGTGAATGAGCAGTTCTTC. Translated, it gives CSAGMAGGVNEQFF.

The chain employs TRBV28 and TRBJ2-7, with D tentatively TRBD1 or TRBD2 (5 bases each). Trimming left V 8 bases short and J 0 bases short, with 11 bases between. The germline CDR1 and CDR2 sequences are MDHEN and SYDVKM. The CDR3 is 13 residues long. CDR3 bases: TGTGCCAGCTTGGGGGTGCCCTCCTACGAGCAGTACTTC. Translated: CASLGVPSYEQYF.

The gene calls are TRBV29-1 and TRBJ2-5, with a possible D match to TRBD2 (5 bases). Germline CDR1 SQVTM, CDR2 ANQGSEA. Trimming shortened V by 4 bases and J by 5 bases, and 17 bases separated the two germline ends. This CDR3 spans 14 amino acids. The CDR3: CSVVWALGGETQYF. The CDR3 DNA follows: TGCAGCGTTGTGTGGGCCCTCGGCGGGGAGACCCAGTACTTC.

This clonotype was seen only a few times. J is TRBJ1-2 and V is TRBV28; D possibly corresponds to TRBD1 (5 bases). Germline-derived CDR1 and CDR2 are MDHEN and SYDVKM. The CDR3 is 15 residues long. Trimming cost V 3 bases and J 4 bases, with 15 bases left between them. The DNA for the CDR3 is TGTGCCAGCAGTTTGGCAGGGAGACGCGGCTATGGCTACACCTTC. This gives the protein CASSLAGRRGYGYTF.

In this sample, this clonotype turned up many times. The chain uses TRBV28 and TRBJ1-6, with D possibly matching TRBD1 (5 bases). The CDR3 contains 16 residues. Trimming removed 6 bases at V and 6 bases at J, with 18 bases between. Looked up from germline, CDR1 is MDHEN and CDR2 is SYDVKM. The CDR3 loop is CASSRLETDTNSPLHF. The CDR3 DNA follows: TGTGCCAGCAGCCGACTAGAGACAGATACTAATTCACCCCTCCACTTT.

Remarks on this clonotype: One junction end does not reproduce the germline sequence, and a read error may be involved. The chain has TRBV4-3 and TRBJ2-1; D might be TRBD1 or TRBD2, each matching 5 bases. CDR3 length: 15 amino acids. Germline loops: CDR1 LGHNA, CDR2 YSLEER. The CDR3 protein is CASSQSGAGENQQFF. In nucleotides, the CDR3 is TGCGCTAGCAGCCAATCCGGGGCTGGCGAGAATCAGCAGTTCTTC.

Regarding this clonotype: A read error may explain this, as a much larger clone is one base away. The V call is TRBV6-2 or TRBV6-3, the J call TRBJ2-7; D call uncertain. V shed 5 bases and J shed 1 base, with 15 bases lying between them. This CDR3 is built from 15 residues. Germline assignment: CDR1 MNHEY and CDR2 SVGEGT. The CDR3, as DNA: TGTGCCAGCAGTGGGATGGTCAGTAGGTCCTACGAGCAGTACTTC. Translating gives CASSGMVSRSYEQYF.

This clonotype came up a few times. The chain joins TRBV4-3 to TRBJ1-2, with D possibly TRBD1 on 6 matching bases. The CDR3 contains 16 residues. V was trimmed by 0 bases and J by 4 bases, leaving 15 bases between them. Germline V gives CDR1 LGHNA, CDR2 YSLEER. The CDR3: CASSQEILGAGYGYTF. The CDR3 nucleotides read TGCGCCAGCAGCCAAGAGATTCTGGGGGCTGGCTATGGCTACACCTTC.

In this sample, this clonotype turned up a few times. In DNA, the CDR3 is TGCAGTGCTAGACTAGCGGGAGGCTCCTACGAGCAGTACTTC. Its protein is CSARLAGGSYEQYF. The chain employs TRBV20-1 and TRBJ2-7; TRBD2 matches 11 bases. The junction had 0 bases not matched to a gene; V was cut back by 2 bases and J by 0 bases. Germline values: CDR1 DFQATT, CDR2 SNEGSKA (reference sequence). The CDR3 totals 14 residues.

On this clonotype: The conserved phenylalanine or tryptophan normally closing the CDR3 is absent here, so this likely arose from a read error. This rearrangement joins TRBV9 to TRBJ2-1, with D perhaps TRBD2 (6 bases). Deletions cut 2 bases from V and 0 bases from J, with 9 bases between. Germline CDR1 and CDR2: SGDLS and YYNGEE. CDR3 length: 15 amino acids. CDR3 nucleotide sequence: TGTGCCAGCAGCGTGACGGGAGTCTCCTACAATGAGCAGTTCCTC. This codes for CASSVTGVSYNEQFL.